This is a list of T cell receptor beta chains from one sample in a study of blood T cell repertoires in COVID-19. Produced via immunoSEQ multiplex PCR; TCRdb's table is partial and in-frame only. This sample has 70,000 to 95,000 clones; about 85% occur once, and the top ten carry 10% to 15%. Input material: peripheral blood. These receptors came from a woman in her 70s with active or convalescent COVID-19. CDR3s include the opening cysteine and the closing phenylalanine or tryptophan. The order of the fields is J gene, clone size, D gene, CDR3 length, V gene, CDR3 DNA, CDR3 protein. The D gene is left open where the match is weak. Expanded clones get a size class; other rows say once, few or many, or leave the size out.

>TRBJ2-7|-|TRBD2|15|TRBV4-1
TGCGCCAGCAGCCAAGGGGCGGGGGGTCCCTACGAGCAGTACTTC
CASSQGAGGPYEQYF
>TRBJ2-3|-|-|14|TRBV6-5
TGTGCCATCAAGACTAATCTCGGCACAGATACGCAGTATTTT
CAIKTNLGTDTQYF
>TRBJ1-2|-|-|15|TRBV6-5
TGTGCCAGCAGCCGACTGGGAGGGACAAACTATGGCTACACCTTC
CASSRLGGTNYGYTF
>TRBJ2-5|-|-|15|TRBV9
TGTGCCAGCAGCCCGATGGGGGCCTCCTCAGGGACCCAGTACTTC
CASSPMGASSGTQYF
>TRBJ2-1|once|TRBD2|15|TRBV10-1
TGCGCCAGCAGTGCCTCTAGCGGCTCCTACAATGAGCAGTTCTTC
CASSASSGSYNEQFF
>TRBJ2-2|-|TRBD1|17|TRBV5-1
TGCGCCAGCAGCTTGGGTTCGTCAGGGGGCGCGTCCGGGGAGCTGTTTTTT
CASSLGSSGGASGELFF
>TRBJ2-5|-|TRBD1|13|TRBV7-2
TGTGCCAGCAGCTGGGGACAGCAAGAGACCCAGTACTTC
CASSWGQQETQYF
>TRBJ1-1|-|TRBD1|16|TRBV7-8
TGTGCCAGCAGCGTTGGGACAGGGAAGGGGAATACTGAAGCTTTCTTT
CASSVGTGKGNTEAFF
>TRBJ1-1|-|-|12|TRBV5-6
TGTGCCAGCAGCTTGGGGGGGCTTGAAGCTTTCTTT
CASSLGGLEAFF
>TRBJ1-6|-|-|15|TRBV7-9
TGTGCCAGCAGCTCCCCGGCAGGGAATAATTCACCCCTCCACTTT
CASSSPAGNNSPLHF
>TRBJ1-4|once|-|11|TRBV6-2/TRBV6-3
TGTGCCAGCAGCCGAAACAGGGAACTGTTTTTT
CASSRNRELFF
>TRBJ1-1|once|TRBD1|16|TRBV18
TGTGCCAGCTCATTTTTTATGACAGGGGGTAACACTGAAGCTTTCTTT
CASSFFMTGGNTEAFF
>TRBJ1-3|few|-|15|TRBV3-1/TRBV3-2
TGTGCCAGCAGCCAAGCGGGTGTCTCTGGAAACACCATATATTTT
CASSQAGVSGNTIYF
>TRBJ1-2|-|-|12|TRBV24-1
TGTGCCACCTGGGAGGGTGTCTATGGCTACACCTTC
CATWEGVYGYTF
>TRBJ2-5|-|TRBD2|14|TRBV19
TGTGCCAGTAGTATTGGCGGGGGGGAAGAGACCCAGTACTTC
CASSIGGGEETQYF
>TRBJ1-5|-|-|11|TRBV3-1/TRBV3-2
TGTGCCAGCAGCCAAGGGACAGTCCAGCATTTT
CASSQGTVQHF
>TRBJ1-1|-|TRBD1|14|TRBV7-9
TGTGCCAGCAGCCCAAGACAGGGGTATTCTGAAGCTTTCTTT
CASSPRQGYSEAFF
>TRBJ2-5|-|-|14|TRBV10-3
TGTGCCACGCAAACACTAACAGGAAAGGAGACCCAGTACTTC
CATQTLTGKETQYF
>TRBJ2-3|few|TRBD2|15|TRBV7-9
TGTGCCAGCAGAAGACTAGCGGGGGGGACGGATACGCAGTATTTT
CASRRLAGGTDTQYF
>TRBJ2-3|-|-|13|TRBV7-8
TGTGCCAGCACTAGCAGCAGCACAGATACGCAGTATTTT
CASTSSSTDTQYF
>TRBJ1-5|few|TRBD1|16|TRBV11-2
TGTGCCAGCAGCCCTGGGGGACAGGGGTTCAATCAGCCCCAGCATTTT
CASSPGGQGFNQPQHF
>TRBJ1-6|-|TRBD1|13|TRBV6-4
TGTGCCAGCAGAGAGGGGGCTGGATCACCCCTCCACTTT
CASREGAGSPLHF
>TRBJ2-3|once|TRBD2|18|TRBV5-1
TGCGCCAGCAGCCGGGGCGGCCTCGGGGGGACCCGCACAGATACGCAGTATTTT
CASSRGGLGGTRTDTQYF
>TRBJ2-1|once|-|15|TRBV5-1
TGCGCCAGCAGCTTGGTGGGTTCGGGGGAACTAGCTGCGTTCTTC
CASSLVGSGELAAFF